This record concerns one TCR beta chain sequence. The specificity of this receptor is unknown. No much larger clone exists at a distance of one base, and base qualities are not known. According to the germline V gene (reference sequence), CDR1 reads DFQATT and CDR2 reads SNEGSKA. The CDR3 covers 14 residues, taking in both the cysteine and the phenylalanine. Here the CDR3 DNA is all that survives: 42 bases in frame from base 1. V is cut back by 4 bases and J by 2 bases, with 4 bases in the junction unmatched. RNA was extracted using the RNeasy kit, and about 0.45 to 1 ug of the RNA was reverse transcribed with random hexamers. The immunoSEQ multiplex PCR assay, covering 54 Vbeta and 13 Jbeta segments, was used to amplify TCR beta CDR3 regions. PCR amplification bias was corrected using a synthetic template baseline for primer optimization and computational correction. As for the original processing: Reads were annotated to V, D and J genes per IMGT and analyzed with immunoSEQ Analyzer, keeping only productive sequences. Clonality was computed as one minus Shannon entropy normalized by log2 of the number of productive unique sequences. For each patient and control, public and private clones were evaluated among the 100 most prevalent clones. Clones were defined as Susac-specific when absent from the healthy and MS cohorts, from about 1,100 published viral clones and from other ImmuneACCESS disease sequences. The public reads were run again by TCRdb, first through fastp at Q25 and then through MiXCR, and only productive beta chains were kept. Each CDR3 protein gets just one entry, which takes the most common genes and DNA from the rows behind it. These V and J calls derive from TCRdb rather than the authors' analysis. A total of roughly 140,000 distinct CDR3 sequences appear in this sample, 95% of them only once. The biggest ten clones account for 0.16% of the sample.

This sample is drawn from a study of CD8 T cells in Susac syndrome (dated by TCRdb to about 2019). Describing the broader study: Among the Susac syndrome patients who were sequenced, clinically active disease was present in six and clinical remission was observed in fewer than 10. At the time of blood withdrawal, Susac syndrome patients were either therapy-naive, taking corticosteroids (with some also receiving IVIg), or on IVIg alone. Repertoire sequencing was used to test whether CD8+ T cell activation and differentiation in Susac syndrome was antigen driven.

Peripheral blood CD8+ and CD4+ T cells from healthy donors, Susac syndrome patients and multiple sclerosis patients were profiled using high-throughput TCR beta sequencing. Susac syndrome patients met recently defined diagnostic criteria for definite or probable disease. Bulk CD8+ and CD4+ T cells were purified by magnetic negative isolation, whereas CD8+ TEMRA cells were enriched by FACS. Blood was collected in EDTA tubes and processed within 24 hours, with PBMCs isolated through density gradient centrifugation. PBMCs intended for TCR sequencing were cryopreserved in liquid nitrogen and were subsequently thawed in a 37 degrees C water bath. Purity of sorted or isolated CD4+, CD8+ and CD8+ TEMRA cells was at least 90%. General study outcomes and caveats: The number of individuals in the TCR sequencing and HLA analysis was recognized as being relatively small. In patients with Susac syndrome, the CD4+ T cell repertoire showed no detectable clonal expansion.

The chain joins TRBV20-1 to TRBJ2-3; 9 junctional bases match TRBD2. This clonotype originated in a human donor with Susac syndrome. Sample: CD4+ T cells from PBMCs. At the DNA level, the sequence is TGCAGTGCTACTCTAGCGGGGACCACAGATACGCAGTATTTT. This translates into CSATLAGTTDTQYF.